Described below is a single T cell receptor (beta chain) sequence and its context. The source of the sample is a study of technical replicates of blood from several donors. Libraries were prepared by immunoSEQ multiplex PCR; TCRdb keeps only in-frame clonotypes and omits some of them. The table has about 81,000 clones, approximately 96% seen once. CDR1 and CDR2 (germline): SEHNR, FQNEAQ (reference sequence). This CDR3 has 15 amino acids. The V gene end was trimmed by 5 bases and the J gene end by 1 base; junction bases not matched to a gene: 3. What was sequenced was T cells isolated from PBMCs. This clonotype originated in a human donor in good health. The rearrangement links TRBV7-9 to TRBJ2-1, with TRBD2 matching over 9 bases. CDR3 protein: CASSGLAGSYNEQFF. The CDR3 DNA sequence: TGTGCCAGCAGCGGCCTAGCGGGATCCTACAATGAGCAGTTCTTC.